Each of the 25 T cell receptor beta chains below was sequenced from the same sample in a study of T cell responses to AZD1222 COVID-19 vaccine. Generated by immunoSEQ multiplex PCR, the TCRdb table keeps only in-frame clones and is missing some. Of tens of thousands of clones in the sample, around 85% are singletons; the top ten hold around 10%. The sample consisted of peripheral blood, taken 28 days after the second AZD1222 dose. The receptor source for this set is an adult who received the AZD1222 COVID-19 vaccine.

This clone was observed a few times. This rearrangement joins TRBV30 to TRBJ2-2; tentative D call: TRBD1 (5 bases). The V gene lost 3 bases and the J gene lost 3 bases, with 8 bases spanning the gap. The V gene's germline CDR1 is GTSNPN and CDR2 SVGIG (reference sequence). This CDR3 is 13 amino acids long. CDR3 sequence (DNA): TGTGCCTGGAGCGACAGCGACACCGGGGAGCTGTTTTTT. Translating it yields CAWSDSDTGELFF.

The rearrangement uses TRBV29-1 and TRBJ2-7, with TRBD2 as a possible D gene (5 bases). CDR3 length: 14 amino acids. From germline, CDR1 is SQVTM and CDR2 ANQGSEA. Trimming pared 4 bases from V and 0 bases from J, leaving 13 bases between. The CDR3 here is CSVASPGISYEQYF. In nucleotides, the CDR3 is TGCAGCGTTGCATCCCCCGGGATCTCCTACGAGCAGTACTTC.

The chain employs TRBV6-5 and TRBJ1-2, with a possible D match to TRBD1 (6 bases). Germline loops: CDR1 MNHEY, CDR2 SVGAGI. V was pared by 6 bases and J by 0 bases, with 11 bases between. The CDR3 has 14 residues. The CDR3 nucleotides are TGTGCCAGCAGAGGGACATCAGCTAACTATGGCTACACCTTC. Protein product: CASRGTSANYGYTF.

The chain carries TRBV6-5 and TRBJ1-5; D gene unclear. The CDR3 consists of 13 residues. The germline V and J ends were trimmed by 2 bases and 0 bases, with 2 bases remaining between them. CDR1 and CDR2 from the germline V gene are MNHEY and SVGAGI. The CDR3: CASSYDSNQPQHF. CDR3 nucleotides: TGTGCCAGCAGTTACGATAGCAATCAGCCCCAGCATTTT.

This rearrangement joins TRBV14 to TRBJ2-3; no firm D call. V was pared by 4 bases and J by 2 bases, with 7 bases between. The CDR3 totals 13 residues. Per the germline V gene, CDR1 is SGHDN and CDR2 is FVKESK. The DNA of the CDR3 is TGTGCCAGCAGCCCGGCTCCCACAGATACGCAGTATTTT. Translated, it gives CASSPAPTDTQYF.

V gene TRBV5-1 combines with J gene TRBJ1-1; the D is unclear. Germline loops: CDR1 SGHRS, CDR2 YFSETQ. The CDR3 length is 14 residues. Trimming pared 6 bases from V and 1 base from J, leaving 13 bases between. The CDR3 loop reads CASKVNSPNTEAFF. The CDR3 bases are TGCGCCAGCAAGGTGAACAGCCCGAACACTGAAGCTTTCTTT.

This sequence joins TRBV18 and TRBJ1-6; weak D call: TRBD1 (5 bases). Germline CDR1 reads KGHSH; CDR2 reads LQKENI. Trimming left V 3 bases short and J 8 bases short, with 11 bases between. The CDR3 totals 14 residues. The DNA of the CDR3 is TGTGCCAGCTCACCGCAAGGACAAGATTCACCCCTCCACTTT. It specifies CASSPQGQDSPLHF.

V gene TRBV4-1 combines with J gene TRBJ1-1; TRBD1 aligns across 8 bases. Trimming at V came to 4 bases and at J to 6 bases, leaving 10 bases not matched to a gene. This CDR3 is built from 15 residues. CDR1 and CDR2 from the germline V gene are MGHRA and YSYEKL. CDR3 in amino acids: CASSRNQGAGAEAFF. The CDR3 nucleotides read TGCGCCAGCAGCCGGAATCAGGGGGCAGGCGCTGAAGCTTTCTTT.

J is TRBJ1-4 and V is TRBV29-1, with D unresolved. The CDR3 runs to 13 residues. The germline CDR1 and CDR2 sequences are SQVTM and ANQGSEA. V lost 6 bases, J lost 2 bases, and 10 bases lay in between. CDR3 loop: CSVRGRTNEKLFF. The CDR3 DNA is TGCAGCGTGCGGGGAAGGACTAATGAAAAACTGTTTTTT.

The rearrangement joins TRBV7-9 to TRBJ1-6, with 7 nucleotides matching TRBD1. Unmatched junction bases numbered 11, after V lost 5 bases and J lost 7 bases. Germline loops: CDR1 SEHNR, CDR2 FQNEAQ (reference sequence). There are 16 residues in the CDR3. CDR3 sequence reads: CASSPYRDSKNSPLHF. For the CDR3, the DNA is TGTGCCAGCAGCCCATACCGGGACAGTAAGAATTCACCCCTCCACTTT.

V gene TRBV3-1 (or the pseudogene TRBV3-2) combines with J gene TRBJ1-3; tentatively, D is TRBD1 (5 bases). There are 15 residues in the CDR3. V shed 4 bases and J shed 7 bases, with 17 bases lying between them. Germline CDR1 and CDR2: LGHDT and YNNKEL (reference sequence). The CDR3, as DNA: TGTGCCAGCAGCCCACGGGGGGAAAAGAGGAACACCATATATTTT. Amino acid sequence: CASSPRGEKRNTIYF.

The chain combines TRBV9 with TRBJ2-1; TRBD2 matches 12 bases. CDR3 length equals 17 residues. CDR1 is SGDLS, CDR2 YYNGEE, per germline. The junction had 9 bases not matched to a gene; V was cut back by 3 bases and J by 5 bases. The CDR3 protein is CASSAVSSGGADNEQFF. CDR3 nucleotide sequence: TGTGCCAGCAGCGCTGTCTCTAGCGGGGGGGCCGACAATGAGCAGTTCTTC.

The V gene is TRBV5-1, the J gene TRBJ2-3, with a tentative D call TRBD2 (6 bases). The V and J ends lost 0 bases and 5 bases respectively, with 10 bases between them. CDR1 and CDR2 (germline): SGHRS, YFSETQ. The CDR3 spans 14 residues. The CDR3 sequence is CASSLVLARDTQYF. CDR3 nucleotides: TGCGCCAGCAGCTTGGTACTAGCACGAGATACGCAGTATTTT.

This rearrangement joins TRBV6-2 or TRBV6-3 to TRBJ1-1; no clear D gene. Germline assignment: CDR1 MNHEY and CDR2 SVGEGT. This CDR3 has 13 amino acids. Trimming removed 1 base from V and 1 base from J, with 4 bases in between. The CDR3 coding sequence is TGTGCCAGCAGTTACTTCCCGAACACTGAAGCTTTCTTT. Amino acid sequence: CASSYFPNTEAFF.

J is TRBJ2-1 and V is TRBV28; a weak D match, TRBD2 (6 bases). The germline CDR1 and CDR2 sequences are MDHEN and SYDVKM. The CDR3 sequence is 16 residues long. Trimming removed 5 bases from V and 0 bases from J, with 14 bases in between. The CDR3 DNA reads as TGTGCCAGCAGTCAACCGGCGGGGTACTCCTACAATGAGCAGTTCTTC. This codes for CASSQPAGYSYNEQFF.

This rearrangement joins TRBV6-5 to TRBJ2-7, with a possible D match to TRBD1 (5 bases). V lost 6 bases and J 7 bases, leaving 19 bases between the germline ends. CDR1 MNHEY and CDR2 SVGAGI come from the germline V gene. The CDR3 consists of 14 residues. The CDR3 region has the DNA TGTGCCAGCAGAAGGGAAGGGGTCCTTCGGGAGCAGTACTTC. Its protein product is CASRREGVLREQYF.

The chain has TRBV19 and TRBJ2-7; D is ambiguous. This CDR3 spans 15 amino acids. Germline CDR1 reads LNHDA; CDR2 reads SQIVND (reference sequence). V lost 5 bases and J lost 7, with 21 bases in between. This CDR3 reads CASSQQPGLQSEQYF. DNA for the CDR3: TGTGCCAGTAGTCAACAACCGGGCCTCCAATCGGAGCAGTACTTC.

CDR3 protein: CATSRDSAGNTIYF. The CDR3, as DNA: TGTGCCACCAGCAGAGACAGTGCCGGAAACACCATATATTTT. The chain joins TRBV15 to TRBJ1-3; D remains ambiguous. The V and J ends lost 0 bases and 4 bases respectively, with 7 bases between them. CDR1 is LNHNV and CDR2 is YYDKDF in the germline V gene (reference sequence). The CDR3 totals 14 residues.

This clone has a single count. CDR3 sequence: CASSFSFVTGGGFQETQYF. The CDR3 coding sequence is TGTGCCAGCAGTTTTTCGTTCGTTACGGGGGGCGGTTTCCAAGAGACCCAGTACTTC. The chain is built from TRBV28 and TRBJ2-5; possibly TRBD2 for D (7 bases). Germline CDR1 MDHEN, CDR2 SYDVKM. The germline V and J ends were trimmed by 3 bases and 1 base, with 24 bases remaining between them. The CDR3 runs to 19 residues.

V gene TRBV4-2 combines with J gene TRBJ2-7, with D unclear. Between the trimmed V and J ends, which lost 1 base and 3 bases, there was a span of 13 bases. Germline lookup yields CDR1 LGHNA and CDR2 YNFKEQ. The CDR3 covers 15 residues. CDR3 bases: TGTGCCAGCAGCCAAGCGAAGTCTGCAGGCTACGAGCAGTACTTC. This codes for CASSQAKSAGYEQYF.

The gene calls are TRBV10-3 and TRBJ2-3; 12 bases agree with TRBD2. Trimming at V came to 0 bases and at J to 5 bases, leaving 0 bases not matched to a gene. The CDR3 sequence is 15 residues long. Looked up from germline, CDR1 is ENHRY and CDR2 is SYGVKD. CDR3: CAISESTSGGDTQYF. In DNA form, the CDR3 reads TGTGCCATCAGTGAGTCGACTAGCGGGGGAGATACGCAGTATTTT.

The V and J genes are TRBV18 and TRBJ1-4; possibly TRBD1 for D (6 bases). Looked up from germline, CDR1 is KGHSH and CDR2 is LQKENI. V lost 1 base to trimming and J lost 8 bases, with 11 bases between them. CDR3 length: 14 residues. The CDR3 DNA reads TGTGCCAGCTCACCACGACAGGAATCAGAAAAACTGTTTTTT. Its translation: CASSPRQESEKLFF. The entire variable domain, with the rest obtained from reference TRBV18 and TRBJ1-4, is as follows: NAGVMQNPRHLVRRRGQEARLRCSPMKGHSHVYWYRQLPEEGLKFMVYLQKENIIDESGMPKERFSAEFPKEGPSILRIQQVVRGDSAAYFCASSPRQESEKLFFGSGTQLSVL.

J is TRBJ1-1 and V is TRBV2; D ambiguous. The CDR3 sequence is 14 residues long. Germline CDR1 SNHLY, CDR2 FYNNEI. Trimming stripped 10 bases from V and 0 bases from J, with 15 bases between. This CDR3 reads CATLRQEMNTEAFF. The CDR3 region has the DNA TGTGCCACCCTGAGGCAGGAGATGAACACTGAAGCTTTCTTT.

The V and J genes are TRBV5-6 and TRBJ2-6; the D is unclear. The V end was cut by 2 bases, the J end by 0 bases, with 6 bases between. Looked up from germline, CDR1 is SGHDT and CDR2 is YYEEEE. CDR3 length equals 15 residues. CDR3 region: CASSLRTSGANVLTF. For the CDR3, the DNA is TGTGCCAGCAGCTTAAGAACCTCTGGGGCCAACGTCCTGACTTTC.

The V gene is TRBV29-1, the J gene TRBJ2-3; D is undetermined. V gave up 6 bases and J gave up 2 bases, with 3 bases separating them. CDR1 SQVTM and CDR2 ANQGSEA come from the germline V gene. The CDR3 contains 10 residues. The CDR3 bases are TGCAGCGTGTACACAGATACGCAGTATTTT. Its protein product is CSVYTDTQYF.